The source of this T cell receptor (beta chain) is a study of blood T cell repertoires in COVID-19 (TCRdb year 2020). For context, the study as a whole: The collaborator samples originated in the United States, Italy and Spain and spanned the acute and convalescent phases of COVID-19. The samples were drawn from two sources: the first 160 participants of the ongoing ImmuneRACE study, and over 1,000 subjects contributed by 6 global collaborators. Subjects who had been exposed to COVID-19, were actively infected with it, or had recovered from it provided the deeply sampled blood TCRbeta repertoires that made up the dataset. HLA class I and class II types, where available, came from metadata supplied by the sample provider rather than from assay-based typing. The repertoires were released in a freely available public database meant as a resource for research on the immune response to SARS-CoV-2. Nearly every sample came with metadata listing a de-identified subject ID, COVID-19 status, age in years and sex. The prospective study material was composed of cDNA or gDNA derived from T cells, B-cell-depleted T cells, or PBMCs. The study at large found these results: The quantity of clinical and demographic metadata differed by source and by participant and was supplied without curation.

As concerns this clone: The antigen it recognizes is unknown. There are no base qualities to consult, and no much larger clone falls within one base.

Participants in the prospective study were aged roughly 18 to 90 years, lived in about two dozen United States geographic areas, and enrolled through a virtual design. In the prospective study, cohorts were assigned on the basis of participant-reported clinical history obtained from a screening survey and a study questionnaire. Mobile phlebotomists in the prospective study collected whole blood, serum and a nasopharyngeal or oropharyngeal swab from every participant. Additional blood draws and questionnaires over an approximately two-month period could optionally be provided by prospective study participants. Before DNA extraction, blood samples from the prospective study were shipped at room temperature or frozen. The V end loses 6 bases and the J end loses 2 bases, and a stretch of 9 bases separates them. The germline V gene sets CDR1 to SGHTS and CDR2 to YDEGEE. Its CDR3 holds 12 amino acids, cysteine through phenylalanine. Only the CDR3 DNA is retained, 36 bases long and in frame from the first base.

The immunoSEQ Assay, a bias-controlled multiplex PCR, was used to amplify TCRbeta CDR3 regions from genomic DNA. In the paper's pipeline: Within the assay, amplification of reference gene primers was used to estimate how many nucleated cells each sample contained. To quantify the absolute abundance of each unique TCRbeta CDR3 rearrangement, sequence reads were collapsed and filtered. Productive Simpson clonality was computed per sample as the square root of Simpson's diversity index over productive rearrangements. Entries here come from immuneACCESS through TCRdb and include only in-frame sequences with V and J called. Some clones fail to appear in such tables; in the studies checked, an unresolved V gene covers under half of the shortfall, and the cause of the remainder is unknown. Clone size and V and J calls were adopted from that table, with D and trimming inferred from the DNA. This sample comprises some 270,000 clones, approximately 90% of them detected only once. About 4% of the sample belongs to the ten largest clones.

The chain joins TRBV5-8 to TRBJ2-7, with the D gene not clear enough to name. The source material was PBMCs or T cells enriched from blood (not recorded which). This receptor was obtained from a woman aged 25 to 39 with acute COVID-19. CDR3 loop: CASTSTAYEQYF. The DNA is TGTGCCAGCACTTCCACGGCCTACGAGCAGTACTTC.